This TCR beta chain was captured in a study of shared clonotypes between healthy human individuals. Remarks on this clone: Its antigen is undetermined.

Germline CDR1 SNHLY, CDR2 FYNNEI. The CDR3 loop spans 15 amino acids. V dropped 3 bases and J dropped 8; count of bases not matched to a gene: 8. Produced via immunoSEQ multiplex PCR; TCRdb's table is partial and in-frame only. The repertoire holds some 2,000,000 clones, approximately 94% seen once, with around 1.1% in the top ten. Naive CD8 cells, CD45RO-negative and positively selected for CCR7, excluded terminally differentiated effector memory CD45RA+ cells. General study points: Researchers sampled blood only, noting tissue repertoires likely differ. With few donors, the genetic and exposure-history diversity represented was limited.

The receptor was derived from a man aged 18 to 30 in good health. V gene TRBV2 combines with J gene TRBJ2-1, with 9 bases aligning to TRBD2. Sequenced: naive CD8+ T cells sorted from blood. This CDR3 is CASSDAGGISYEQFF. The CDR3 bases are TGTGCCAGCAGTGATGCGGGAGGGATTTCCTATGAGCAGTTCTTC.